This TCR beta chain appears in the sequencing data of a study of T cell repertoires in cytomegalovirus infection. Study details: In the study, CMV epitopes included recently identified HLA-C-restricted and well-studied HLA-B-restricted ones. Public TCR beta signatures marked donors with CMV infection and the matching HLA.

From the reads, TCRdb called clonotypes with MiXCR, one entry per CDR3 protein. Of 230,000 or so distinct CDR3 sequences listed, approximately 38% are singletons. This clonotype was seen just once. Its antigen is unidentified. General study points: Public TCR beta family frequency separated CMV-and-HLA carriers, including in an independent cohort. HLA-C-restricted CMV-specific TCR beta clonotypes were dominant in the ex vivo response.

Trimming cost V 1 base and J 6 bases, with 10 bases left between them. The CDR3 length is 15 residues. Germline-derived CDR1 and CDR2 are MNHNS and SASEGT. The sample in question was CD8+ T cells from cultured PBMCs, obtained from culture after CMV antigen stimulation. The sequence derives from a human donor in good health (CMV status not recorded). Some clones in this sample may be carry-over from other donors' samples. This chain links TRBV6-1 with TRBJ1-6, with no clear D. CDR3 bases: TGTGCCAGCAGTGAAGTAGGGTCGGTTAATTCACCCCTCCACTTT. It is translated as CASSEVGSVNSPLHF.